What follows describes a single T cell receptor (beta chain). What it recognizes is unknown. This entry is derived from a study of cytomegalovirus exposure and HLA in healthy donors. At the level of the study: A data release that came early held tens of millions of unique TCRs from HLA-typed donors.

Study outcomes and limitations: A link between a missense DCLRE1C variant and TCR beta V- and J-gene trimming emerged from a later analysis. An ancestry cluster, one associated with Asian ancestry, reportedly showed fewer N-insertions than the approximately 670-donor mean in a later analysis. Further analysis, carried out later, found HLA-associated TCR beta chains more clonally expanded than equally common other chains.

The PCR employed 60 Vbeta primers together with 13 Jbeta primers. Sequencing was performed with immunoSEQ multiplex PCR; in TCRdb, only in-frame clones are kept and a portion is missing. The sample consists of approximately 74,000 clones, roughly 80% of them appearing once. This receptor was obtained from a woman aged 30 to 39 in good health and CMV-seronegative. The source material was PBMCs.

In DNA, the CDR3 is TGTGCCAGCAGTTCCCCGAGAGACAGGGGGAACTACAATGAGCAGTTCTTC. It translates to CASSSPRDRGNYNEQFF. The V and J genes are TRBV27 and TRBJ2-1; 9 bases map to TRBD1. Germline V lookup: CDR1 MNHEY, CDR2 SMNVEV (reference sequence). V gave up 4 bases and J gave up 3 bases; unmatched junction bases: 10. The CDR3 has 17 amino acids.